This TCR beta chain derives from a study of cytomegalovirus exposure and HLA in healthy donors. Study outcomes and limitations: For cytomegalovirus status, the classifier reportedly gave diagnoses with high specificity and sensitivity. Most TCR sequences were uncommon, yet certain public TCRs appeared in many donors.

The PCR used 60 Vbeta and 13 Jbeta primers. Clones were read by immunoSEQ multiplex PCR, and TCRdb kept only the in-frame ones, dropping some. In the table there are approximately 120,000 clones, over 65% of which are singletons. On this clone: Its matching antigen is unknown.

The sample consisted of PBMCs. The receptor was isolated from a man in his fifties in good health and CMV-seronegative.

The CDR3, as DNA: TGCGCCAGCAGCCAACAGAACGGGGAGCTGTTTTTT. Its protein is CASSQQNGELFF. The gene calls are TRBV4-1 and TRBJ2-2; D is undetermined. Trimming stripped 2 bases from V and 7 bases from J, with 5 bases between. This CDR3 contains 12 residues. Germline V gives CDR1 MGHRA, CDR2 YSYEKL.